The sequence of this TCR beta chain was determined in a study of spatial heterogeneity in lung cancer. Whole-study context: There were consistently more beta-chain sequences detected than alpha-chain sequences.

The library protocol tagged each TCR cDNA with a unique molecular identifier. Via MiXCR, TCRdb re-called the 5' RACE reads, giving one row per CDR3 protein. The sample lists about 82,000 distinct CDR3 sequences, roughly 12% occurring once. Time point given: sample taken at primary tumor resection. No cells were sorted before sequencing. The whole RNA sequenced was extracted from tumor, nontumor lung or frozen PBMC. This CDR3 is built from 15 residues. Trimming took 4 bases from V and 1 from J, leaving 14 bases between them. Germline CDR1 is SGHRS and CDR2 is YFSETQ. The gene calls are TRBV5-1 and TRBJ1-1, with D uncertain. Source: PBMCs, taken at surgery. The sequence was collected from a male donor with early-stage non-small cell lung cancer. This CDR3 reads CASSNRLNSNTEAFF. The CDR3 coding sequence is TGCGCCAGCAGCAACAGATTAAATTCGAACACTGAAGCTTTCTTT.